The 10 T cell receptor beta chains reported below all come from one sample, sequenced in a study of T cell repertoires in cytomegalovirus infection. In TCRdb, the reads were re-called with MiXCR into one record per CDR3 protein. The sample has approximately 500,000 distinct CDR3 sequences; more than 15% are singletons. Material for sequencing was CD8+ T cells from PBMCs. The receptor source for this set is a human donor in good health (CMV status not recorded). Some clones in this sample may be carry-over from other donors' samples.

This clonotype was seen ten or more times. The chain couples TRBV11-2 to TRBJ2-3; D is unclear. CDR1 SGHAT and CDR2 FQNNGV come from the germline V gene. Trimming took 4 bases from V and 1 from J, leaving 12 bases between them. The CDR3 runs to 15 residues. The CDR3 DNA sequence: TGTGCCAGCAGCTACGATTGGGCCCGCACAGATACGCAGTATTTT. This gives the protein CASSYDWARTDTQYF.

The table lists this clonotype with a few counts. The chain couples TRBV6-5 to TRBJ1-6; D gene ambiguous. Germline assignment: CDR1 MNHEY and CDR2 SVGAGI. CDR3 length equals 17 residues. The V and J ends lost 7 bases and 0 bases respectively, with 16 bases between them. CDR3 residues: CASTLYPRSSYNSPLHF. The CDR3 coding sequence is TGTGCCAGCACCCTTTACCCCCGAAGCTCCTATAATTCACCCCTCCACTTT.

In this sample, this clonotype turned up many times. V gene TRBV2 combines with J gene TRBJ1-6; no clear D gene. Germline CDR1 SNHLY, CDR2 FYNNEI. The CDR3 sequence is 17 residues long. Between the trimmed V and J ends, which lost 3 bases and 2 bases, there was a span of 14 bases. The CDR3 sequence is CASSDSQLYTYNSPLHF. CDR3 nucleotides: TGTGCCAGCAGTGATTCCCAGCTTTATACCTATAATTCACCCCTCCACTTT. Variable domain in full (rest from reference TRBV2 and TRBJ1-6): EPEVTQTPSHQVTQMGQEVILRCVPISNHLYFYWYRQILGQKVEFLVSFYNNEISEKSEIFDDQFSVERPDGSNFTLKIRSTKLEDSAMYFCASSDSQLYTYNSPLHFGNGTRLTVT.

This clonotype was observed many times. V gene TRBV7-3 combines with J gene TRBJ2-3; 10 positions match TRBD2. The CDR3 has 17 amino acids. The germline CDR1 and CDR2 sequences are SGHTA and FQGTGA. Trimming removed 8 bases from V and 5 bases from J; junction bases left unmatched: 16. CDR3 loop: CASSPGIAGGGGDTQYF. DNA for the CDR3: TGTGCCAGCTCCCCGGGGATAGCGGGAGGTGGTGGAGATACGCAGTATTTT.

This clonotype was counted between two and nine times. The chain employs TRBV5-1 and TRBJ2-1; D tentatively reads TRBD1 or TRBD2 (5 bases each). This CDR3 has 16 amino acids. Deletions cut 0 bases from V and 2 bases from J, with 12 bases between. The germline V gene has CDR1 SGHRS and CDR2 YFSETQ. For the CDR3, the DNA is TGCGCCAGCAGCTTGGCCCGGGACCGCCCCTACAATGAGCAGTTCTTC. Its protein is CASSLARDRPYNEQFF.

This clonotype was counted at least ten times. J is TRBJ1-2 and V is TRBV7-9; TRBD1 matches 7 bases. Germline trimming cut 5 bases from V and 3 bases from J; bases unmatched to any gene: 9. In germline, CDR1 is SEHNR, CDR2 FQNEAQ (reference sequence). The CDR3 has 15 residues. The CDR3 loop reads CASSPPGTEHYGYTF. In DNA form, the CDR3 reads TGTGCCAGCAGCCCTCCTGGGACAGAACACTATGGCTACACCTTC.

In this sample, this clonotype turned up a few times. The chain has TRBV20-1 and TRBJ1-2; D perhaps matches TRBD1 (6 bases). The CDR3 has 14 residues. V lost 0 bases and J 7 bases, leaving 15 bases between the germline ends. CDR1 is DFQATT, CDR2 SNEGSKA, per germline (reference sequence). The CDR3 loop reads CSARDGRGPTGYTF. In nucleotides, the CDR3 is TGCAGTGCTAGAGATGGGCGGGGGCCCACTGGCTACACCTTC.

This clonotype has more than one count but fewer than ten. The chain is built from TRBV16 and TRBJ2-1; D gene unclear. V lost 1 base, J lost 0 bases, and 10 bases lay in between. Per germline, CDR1 KGHSY and CDR2 FQNENV. The CDR3 is 16 residues long. CDR3 in amino acids: CASSQFKRTSYNEQFF. The CDR3 DNA reads TGTGCCAGCAGCCAATTTAAAAGGACCTCCTACAATGAGCAGTTCTTC.

This clonotype was found many times. The CDR3 coding sequence is TGTGCCATCAGTGAACTACCGGGGGGAGACGAGCAGTACTTC. Protein product: CAISELPGGDEQYF. The chain links TRBV10-3 to TRBJ2-7, with 7 bases aligning to TRBD2. The CDR3 extends over 14 amino acids. V lost 3 bases and J lost 5; bases outside the gene matches: 7. The germline V gene encodes CDR1 ENHRY and CDR2 SYGVKD.

This clonotype was recorded many times. This chain connects TRBV29-1 to TRBJ2-5; D unclear. This CDR3 has 12 residues. CDR1 SQVTM and CDR2 ANQGSEA come from the germline V gene. V gave up 3 bases and J gave up 4 bases, with 9 bases separating them. In nucleotides, the CDR3 is TGCAGCGTTGAGTTTCGATTAGAGACCCAGTACTTC. Translated, it gives CSVEFRLETQYF.